This T cell receptor beta chain derives from a study of T cell repertoires in cytomegalovirus infection. Study-wide background: Both a matching HLA type and CMV infection were indicated by public TCR beta signatures. General study findings and limits: Totalled public TCR beta family frequency picked out people who carried CMV plus the relevant HLA. CMV-specific HLA-C-restricted TCR beta clonotypes dominated the ex vivo response.

TCRdb re-derived calls from the reads in MiXCR, one entry per CDR3 protein. The table records 170,000 or so distinct CDR3 sequences, 14% of them present only once. A note on this clonotype: Antigen: not known. Germline is not matched at one junction end, which may reflect a read error.

This CDR3 is 14 amino acids long. The V gene's germline CDR1 is SGHTA and CDR2 FQGNSA. Sequences were obtained from PBMCs. The sequence was obtained from a human donor in good health (CMV status not recorded). Some clones in this sample may be carry-over from other donors' samples. This chain links TRBV7-2 with TRBJ1-1, with a weak D call TRBD1 (5 bases). CDR3 residues: CDSSDGAGNTEAFF. CDR3 in DNA: TGTGACAGCAGCGACGGGGCAGGAAACACTGAAGCTTTCTTT.